A selection of T cell receptor beta chains follows, all from one sample in a study of shared clonotypes between healthy human individuals. Sequencing was performed with immunoSEQ multiplex PCR; in TCRdb, only in-frame clones are kept and a portion is missing. The table has about 2.3 million clones, 80% to 95% seen once; the top ten hold around 0.4%. Material: naive CD4+ T cells from PBMCs. All receptors come from a man younger than 30 in good health. Some clones in this sample may be carry-over from other donors' samples. Both conserved end residues are part of each CDR3. A D gene is named only where the DNA matches it firmly. Rows give clone size only sometimes, using once, few, many, or a class for an expanded clone.

abundance: -
d_gene: -
j_gene: TRBJ2-1
v_gene: TRBV11-2
CDR3nt: TGTGCCAGCAGCTTATGGCGGGACGGTGAGCAGTTCTTC
CDR3aa: CASSLWRDGEQFF

abundance: -
d_gene: -
j_gene: TRBJ2-3
v_gene: TRBV5-1
CDR3nt: TGCGCCAGCAGCTTGGGACTAACTAGCACAGATACGCAGTATTTT
CDR3aa: CASSLGLTSTDTQYF

abundance: -
d_gene: TRBD1
j_gene: TRBJ1-2
v_gene: TRBV5-4
CDR3nt: TGTGCCAGCAGCACAGGGGCGACTAACTATGGCTACACCTTC
CDR3aa: CASSTGATNYGYTF

abundance: -
d_gene: -
j_gene: TRBJ1-5
v_gene: TRBV6-1
CDR3nt: TGTGCCAGCCGGGACCCCAATCAGCCCCAGCATTTT
CDR3aa: CASRDPNQPQHF

abundance: -
d_gene: -
j_gene: TRBJ1-5
v_gene: TRBV7-6
CDR3nt: TGTGCCAGCAGCAGGGGACCGACTAGCAATCAGCCCCAGCATTTT
CDR3aa: CASSRGPTSNQPQHF

abundance: -
d_gene: TRBD2
j_gene: TRBJ2-1
v_gene: TRBV13
CDR3nt: TGTGCCAGCAGCTGGCCGGGACTAGCGGGATCCGGCTCCTACAATGAGCAGTTCTTC
CDR3aa: CASSWPGLAGSGSYNEQFF

abundance: -
d_gene: -
j_gene: TRBJ2-3
v_gene: TRBV28
CDR3nt: TGTGCCAGCAGTTGGCTGGCCAGGTCCACAGATACGCAGTATTTT
CDR3aa: CASSWLARSTDTQYF

abundance: -
d_gene: -
j_gene: TRBJ1-5
v_gene: TRBV12-2
CDR3nt: TGTGCAAGTCGCTTAGAAACCAGGCGCCTGGTGCCCCAGCATTTT
CDR3aa: CASRLETRRLVPQHF

abundance: -
d_gene: TRBD2
j_gene: TRBJ2-1
v_gene: TRBV9
CDR3nt: TGTGCCAGCACCGGAAAGGCGGTAGCGGGAGTTTATGAGCAGTTCTTC
CDR3aa: CASTGKAVAGVYEQFF

abundance: -
d_gene: -
j_gene: TRBJ2-2
v_gene: TRBV5-1
CDR3nt: TGCGCCAGCACAACGAACACCGGGGAGCTGTTTTTT
CDR3aa: CASTTNTGELFF

abundance: -
d_gene: -
j_gene: TRBJ2-3
v_gene: TRBV15
CDR3nt: TGTGCCACCAGCAGAGGGGACGGCTACACAGATACGCAGTATTTT
CDR3aa: CATSRGDGYTDTQYF

abundance: -
d_gene: -
j_gene: TRBJ2-5
v_gene: TRBV28
CDR3nt: TGTGCCAGCAGTTCCCCAGGGTACCAAGAGACCCAGTACTTC
CDR3aa: CASSSPGYQETQYF

abundance: -
d_gene: TRBD2
j_gene: TRBJ2-1
v_gene: TRBV7-9
CDR3nt: TGTGCCAGCAGCTTCACCGCGACTAGCGGGAGCAATGAGCAGTTCTTC
CDR3aa: CASSFTATSGSNEQFF

abundance: -
d_gene: -
j_gene: TRBJ2-7
v_gene: TRBV29-1
CDR3nt: TGCAGCGTTGAAGGGTATGGCGAGCAGTACTTC
CDR3aa: CSVEGYGEQYF

abundance: -
d_gene: -
j_gene: TRBJ1-1
v_gene: TRBV2
CDR3nt: TGTGCCAGCAGGGTAGGGCATGGGGCTTTCTTT
CDR3aa: CASRVGHGAFF

abundance: -
d_gene: TRBD1
j_gene: TRBJ2-2
v_gene: TRBV5-6
CDR3nt: TGTGCCAGCAGCTGGGGGACAGGGTCGAACACCGGGGAGCTGTTTTTT
CDR3aa: CASSWGTGSNTGELFF

abundance: -
d_gene: TRBD1
j_gene: TRBJ1-2
v_gene: TRBV28
CDR3nt: TGTGCCACCCACCCCGGACAGGGGGCTGGCTACACCTTC
CDR3aa: CATHPGQGAGYTF

abundance: -
d_gene: TRBD2
j_gene: TRBJ2-7
v_gene: TRBV7-8
CDR3nt: TGTGCCAGCAGCGGGCGACTAGCGGGAGTGAACGAGCAGTACTTC
CDR3aa: CASSGRLAGVNEQYF

abundance: -
d_gene: -
j_gene: TRBJ1-2
v_gene: TRBV7-2
CDR3nt: TGTGCCAGCAGCTTGACAACAGCTAACTATGGCTACACCTTC
CDR3aa: CASSLTTANYGYTF

abundance: -
d_gene: -
j_gene: TRBJ1-5
v_gene: TRBV6-5
CDR3nt: TGTGCCAGCAGCCTACAAAATAGCAATCAGCCCCAGCATTTT
CDR3aa: CASSLQNSNQPQHF

abundance: -
d_gene: TRBD1
j_gene: TRBJ1-2
v_gene: TRBV2
CDR3nt: TGTGCCAGCAGCCAAGGGACAGACTTTTATGGCTACACCTTC
CDR3aa: CASSQGTDFYGYTF

abundance: -
d_gene: -
j_gene: TRBJ1-5
v_gene: TRBV2
CDR3nt: TGTGCCAGCAGTGGGGACCGAGGATATGGTAGCAATCAGCCCCAGCATTTT
CDR3aa: CASSGDRGYGSNQPQHF

abundance: -
d_gene: TRBD1
j_gene: TRBJ2-7
v_gene: TRBV18
CDR3nt: TGTGCCAGTCGCTCGGGGACAGGGACCTACGAGCAGTACTTC
CDR3aa: CASRSGTGTYEQYF

abundance: -
d_gene: TRBD1
j_gene: TRBJ2-3
v_gene: TRBV7-3
CDR3nt: TGTGCCAGCAGCTTACTGGCAGGGGGCCCACTAGATACGCAGTATTTT
CDR3aa: CASSLLAGGPLDTQYF

abundance: once
d_gene: -
j_gene: TRBJ2-7
v_gene: TRBV7-9
CDR3nt: TGTGCCAGCAGTCCCTATCGGGTGCTTGGGGACGAGCAGTACTTC
CDR3aa: CASSPYRVLGDEQYF

abundance: -
d_gene: -
j_gene: TRBJ1-3
v_gene: TRBV7-2
CDR3nt: TGTGCCAGCAGTCTCGAGGGTGGCAACACCATATATTTT
CDR3aa: CASSLEGGNTIYF

abundance: -
d_gene: -
j_gene: TRBJ1-2
v_gene: TRBV7-2
CDR3nt: TGTGCCAGCGGGCAGGTCCGAAATGGCTACACCTTC
CDR3aa: CASGQVRNGYTF

abundance: -
d_gene: TRBD1
j_gene: TRBJ1-1
v_gene: TRBV19
CDR3nt: TGTGCCAGTAGGTCCGGGACAGGGGGTTTGGGCACTGAAGCTTTCTTT
CDR3aa: CASRSGTGGLGTEAFF

abundance: -
d_gene: -
j_gene: TRBJ2-1
v_gene: TRBV4-1
CDR3nt: TGCGCCAGCAGCCCCGATAACTACAATGAGCAGTTCTTC
CDR3aa: CASSPDNYNEQFF

abundance: -
d_gene: -
j_gene: TRBJ2-7
v_gene: TRBV6-1
CDR3nt: TGTGCCAGCAGTGAATTAAGGGAGCAGTACTTC
CDR3aa: CASSELREQYF

abundance: -
d_gene: -
j_gene: TRBJ2-1
v_gene: TRBV29-1
CDR3nt: TGCAGCGTCCTCGACAGGCTAGCTTTGAATGAGCAGTTCTTC
CDR3aa: CSVLDRLALNEQFF

abundance: few
d_gene: -
j_gene: TRBJ1-5
v_gene: TRBV10-3
CDR3nt: TGTGCCATCAGTGAGTCCCTCAAGGGCAATCAGCCCCAGCATTTT
CDR3aa: CAISESLKGNQPQHF

abundance: -
d_gene: -
j_gene: TRBJ1-5
v_gene: TRBV2
CDR3nt: TGTGCCAGCAGTTCCCTCAGGGGAAATCAGCCCCAGCATTTT
CDR3aa: CASSSLRGNQPQHF

abundance: -
d_gene: -
j_gene: TRBJ2-3
v_gene: TRBV11-2
CDR3nt: TGTGCCAGCAGCTCTTTCGGGGGCCTTCCCTTCACAGATACGCAGTATTTT
CDR3aa: CASSSFGGLPFTDTQYF

abundance: -
d_gene: -
j_gene: TRBJ2-7
v_gene: TRBV4-1
CDR3nt: TGCGCCAGCAGCCAAGCCGAGAGGGCGGAGCACTACGAGCAGTACTTC
CDR3aa: CASSQAERAEHYEQYF

abundance: -
d_gene: -
j_gene: TRBJ1-2
v_gene: TRBV6-5
CDR3nt: TGTGCCAGCAGTTACTCGAGGAGGGGAGATGGCTACACCTTC
CDR3aa: CASSYSRRGDGYTF

abundance: -
d_gene: TRBD1
j_gene: TRBJ1-5
v_gene: TRBV4-2
CDR3nt: TGTGCCAGCAGCCATAGACAGGGTACAGATCAGCCCCAGCATTTT
CDR3aa: CASSHRQGTDQPQHF

abundance: -
d_gene: -
j_gene: TRBJ2-1
v_gene: TRBV4-1
CDR3nt: TGCGCCAGCAGCCAAGACGGGCCCCGCCCTTGGAATGAGCAGTTCTTC
CDR3aa: CASSQDGPRPWNEQFF

abundance: -
d_gene: TRBD1
j_gene: TRBJ1-2
v_gene: TRBV29-1
CDR3nt: TGCAGCGTGTGGACCCCGGGACAGGGGTCCCGTTTGGATGGCTACACCTTC
CDR3aa: CSVWTPGQGSRLDGYTF

abundance: once
d_gene: TRBD1
j_gene: TRBJ1-1
v_gene: TRBV5-6
CDR3nt: TGTGCCAGCAGCTGGGACAGGGGCCGGATGAACACTGAAGCTTTCTTT
CDR3aa: CASSWDRGRMNTEAFF

abundance: -
d_gene: TRBD2
j_gene: TRBJ2-3
v_gene: TRBV6-6
CDR3nt: TGTGCCAGCAGTTCCCGGGGGGTAAACACAGATACGCAGTATTTT
CDR3aa: CASSSRGVNTDTQYF

abundance: -
d_gene: -
j_gene: TRBJ2-6
v_gene: TRBV28
CDR3nt: TGTGCCAGCAGTTTGCCGAACTCTGGGGCCAACGTCCTGACTTTC
CDR3aa: CASSLPNSGANVLTF

abundance: -
d_gene: TRBD1
j_gene: TRBJ1-3
v_gene: TRBV14
CDR3nt: TGTGCCAGCAGCCAAGATCGAGGGACAGGACGGGGCACCATATATTTT
CDR3aa: CASSQDRGTGRGTIYF

abundance: -
d_gene: -
j_gene: TRBJ1-2
v_gene: TRBV28
CDR3nt: TGTGCCAGCAGTTCGACTGCCGGGACCTTCGGTGGCTACACCTTC
CDR3aa: CASSSTAGTFGGYTF

abundance: -
d_gene: TRBD2
j_gene: TRBJ2-1
v_gene: TRBV7-2
CDR3nt: TGTGCCAGCAGCCTAAGGACTAGCGGGAGCTCCTACAATGAGCAGTTCTTC
CDR3aa: CASSLRTSGSSYNEQFF

abundance: once
d_gene: -
j_gene: TRBJ2-5
v_gene: TRBV5-4
CDR3nt: TGTGCCAGCAGCTCGGTGGACAGAGTACGGGAGACCCAGTACTTC
CDR3aa: CASSSVDRVRETQYF

abundance: -
d_gene: -
j_gene: TRBJ2-7
v_gene: TRBV28
CDR3nt: TGTGCCAGCAGTTTATCTACGCCGCCCCTGGGCCGCGAGCAGTACTTC
CDR3aa: CASSLSTPPLGREQYF

abundance: once
d_gene: TRBD1
j_gene: TRBJ1-6
v_gene: TRBV29-1
CDR3nt: TGCAGCGTCGGGGACAGGGAGTATTCACCCCTCCACTTT
CDR3aa: CSVGDREYSPLHF

abundance: -
d_gene: TRBD1
j_gene: TRBJ2-7
v_gene: TRBV7-9
CDR3nt: TGTGCCAGCAGCTTTTGGGACAGGGGGGACGAGCAGTACTTC
CDR3aa: CASSFWDRGDEQYF

abundance: -
d_gene: TRBD2
j_gene: TRBJ2-2
v_gene: TRBV27
CDR3nt: TGTGCCAGCAGTTTGGGTGGGGAGGGGACCGGGGAGCTGTTTTTT
CDR3aa: CASSLGGEGTGELFF

abundance: once
d_gene: -
j_gene: TRBJ2-5
v_gene: TRBV30
CDR3nt: TGTGCCTGGAGTGTATCCAGGGAGCTCCCCCCGTACTTC
CDR3aa: CAWSVSRELPPYF

abundance: -
d_gene: -
j_gene: TRBJ2-3
v_gene: TRBV28
CDR3nt: TGTGCCAGCAGTTTACCGGAACTGGATACGCAGTATTTT
CDR3aa: CASSLPELDTQYF